The 10 T cell receptor beta chains in this list originate from one sample, sequenced in a study of T cells in Graves' hyperthyroidism and ophthalmopathy. TCR beta CDR3 region amplification was performed from RNA transcripts. Researchers ran a first-round RT-PCR on the TCR CDR3 using the HTBI primer set. A single record per CDR3 protein comes from TCRdb applying MiXCR to the multiplex PCR reads. Here the sample spans approximately 510,000 distinct CDR3 sequences, roughly 45% being singletons. Sequencing was carried out using peripheral blood or thyroid tissue (not recorded which). These receptors were taken from an adult woman with Graves' disease, either hyperthyroidism or ophthalmopathy (not recorded which).

This clonotype was counted ten times or more. The chain couples TRBV6-6 to TRBJ2-7; D gene ambiguous. The CDR3 has 13 amino acids. V dropped 4 bases and J dropped 3 bases, with 10 bases sitting between them. Germline CDR1 is MNHNY and CDR2 is SVGAGI (reference sequence). CDR3 region: CASSLRLDYEQYF. The CDR3 DNA is TGTGCCAGCAGTTTAAGACTGGACTACGAGCAGTACTTC.

The CDR3 region is CSASGKGYEQYF. DNA of the CDR3: TGCAGTGCTAGCGGGAAAGGGTACGAGCAGTACTTC. The chain recombines TRBV20-1 with TRBJ2-7, with a tentative D call TRBD2 (5 bases). Trimming took 3 bases from V and 4 from J, leaving 10 bases between them. Germline CDR1 reads DFQATT; CDR2 reads SNEGSKA (reference sequence). The CDR3 covers 12 residues.

In the case of this clonotype: Just one base apart from a much larger clone, this may be a read error. The chain employs TRBV7-9 and TRBJ2-5; 8 nucleotides align to TRBD2. The V gene's germline CDR1 is SEHNR and CDR2 FQNEAQ (reference sequence). This CDR3 is built from 11 residues. The CDR3 reads CAKRGGETQYF. CDR3 bases: TGTGCAAAACGGGGGGGGGAGACCCAGTACTTC.

In DNA form, the CDR3 reads TGTGCCAGCAGTGAATTCGGACCCCAAGAGACCCAGTACTTC. It codes for CASSEFGPQETQYF. The chain employs TRBV25-1 and TRBJ2-5; D not resolved. V was clipped by 1 base and J by 1 base, with 7 bases between them. Germline CDR1 reads MGHDK; CDR2 reads SYGVNS. There are 14 residues in the CDR3.

This clonotype was counted at least ten times. The chain is built from TRBV4-1 and TRBJ1-5; TRBD1 agrees at 7 bases. V shed 4 bases and J 2 bases; nucleotides not matched to a gene: 5. Germline assignment: CDR1 MGHRA and CDR2 YSYEKL. This CDR3 is built from 15 residues. The CDR3 DNA follows: TGCGCCAGCAGCCGGACAGGAATAGGCAATCAGCCCCAGCATTTT. This translates into CASSRTGIGNQPQHF.

The chain carries TRBV5-5 and TRBJ2-2; TRBD2 agrees at 16 bases. This CDR3 is built from 18 residues. Germline trimming cut 3 bases from V and 5 bases from J; bases unmatched to any gene: 7. Germline V gene sequence: CDR1 SGHKS, CDR2 YYEKEE (reference sequence). The CDR3 sequence: CASSYYPGLAGGTGELFF. DNA for the CDR3: TGTGCCAGCAGCTATTACCCGGGACTAGCGGGAGGGACCGGGGAGCTGTTTTTT.

This clonotype has only a few counts. The chain couples TRBV6-6 to TRBJ1-3; TRBD1 might be the D (6 bases). Trimming stripped 8 bases from V and 5 bases from J, with 19 bases between. Germline CDR1 reads MNHNY; CDR2 reads SVGAGI (reference sequence). The CDR3 sequence is 15 residues long. CDR3 sequence: CASWTGTISRNTIYF. The CDR3 DNA reads TGTGCCAGCTGGACCGGGACAATCTCAAGAAACACCATATATTTT.

The V gene is TRBV11-2, the J gene TRBJ1-4, with 9 bases matching TRBD1. The germline V gene has CDR1 SGHAT and CDR2 FQNNGV. The CDR3 is 15 residues long. J lost 8 bases, V lost 5 bases, and 9 bases had no gene match. Written as DNA, the CDR3 is TGTGCCAGCAGCCTTGAAGGGACAGGGAAGGAAAAACTGTTTTTT. Its translation: CASSLEGTGKEKLFF.

This clonotype appeared a single time. Just one base apart from a much larger clone, this may be a read error. V and J are TRBV20-1 and TRBJ2-7; perhaps TRBD2 as D (5 bases). This CDR3 region has 14 residues. CDR1 and CDR2 (germline): DFQATT, SNEGSKA (reference sequence). The DNA for the CDR3 is TGCAGTGCCGAGGTGGGAGTGGCGACCTACGAGCGGTACTTC. Protein product: CSAEVGVATYERYF.

This clonotype was detected many times. V usage is TRBV19 and J usage is TRBJ1-5, with D possibly matching TRBD1 (5 bases). The CDR3 is 15 residues long. Germline V gene sequence: CDR1 LNHDA, CDR2 SQIVND (reference sequence). Trimming pared 4 bases from V and 2 bases from J, leaving 12 bases between. The CDR3 loop is CASSRQGGGNQPQHF. The CDR3, as DNA: TGTGCCAGTAGTAGGCAGGGTGGTGGCAATCAGCCCCAGCATTTT.